Presented here are 3 T cell receptor beta chains from one specimen sequenced in a study of human T cells and chemical hapten exposure. Indicated time point: patch test 3, about 24 weeks after DPC sensitization. The treatment here: therapeutic diphenylcyclopropenone sensitization with weekly scalp DPC. Each CDR3 protein is one row after TCRdb ran MiXCR on the RACE reads. The profile covers roughly 100,000 distinct CDR3 sequences, with under 40% appearing a single time and 2.5% to 3% taken by the ten largest. Sequences were derived from whole blood, sampled in connection with sensitization to the hapten diphenylcyclopropenone (DPC). The receptor source for this set is a man between 40 and 49 years old with alopecia areata. Some clones in this sample may be carry-over from other donors' samples.

The rearrangement uses TRBV10-3 and TRBJ1-5, with D hard to call. V was clipped by 0 bases and J by 4 bases, with 7 bases between them. The CDR3 is 14 amino acids. Germline V gene data show CDR1 as ENHRY and CDR2 as SYGVKD. CDR3 sequence reads: CAISESATNQPQHF. CDR3 DNA: TGTGCCATCAGTGAGTCGGCGACTAATCAGCCCCAGCATTTT.

This chain joins TRBV12-3 or TRBV12-4 and TRBJ2-7, with 9 bases identical to TRBD1. This CDR3 region has 15 residues. Trimming cost V 6 bases and J 4 bases; bases outside gene matches: 10. The CDR3 spells CASSLGTGGNYEQYF. The CDR3 DNA reads as TGTGCCAGCAGCCTAGGTACAGGGGGCAATTACGAGCAGTACTTC.

The V and J genes are TRBV27 and TRBJ2-2; unclear D gene. Germline V CDR1 and CDR2: MNHEY, SMNVEV (reference sequence). This CDR3 has 12 residues. V was shortened by 5 bases and J by 2 bases, with 3 bases between the two germline ends. DNA of the CDR3: TGTGCCAGCAGTCGCAACACCGGGGAGCTGTTTTTT. Translating it yields CASSRNTGELFF.